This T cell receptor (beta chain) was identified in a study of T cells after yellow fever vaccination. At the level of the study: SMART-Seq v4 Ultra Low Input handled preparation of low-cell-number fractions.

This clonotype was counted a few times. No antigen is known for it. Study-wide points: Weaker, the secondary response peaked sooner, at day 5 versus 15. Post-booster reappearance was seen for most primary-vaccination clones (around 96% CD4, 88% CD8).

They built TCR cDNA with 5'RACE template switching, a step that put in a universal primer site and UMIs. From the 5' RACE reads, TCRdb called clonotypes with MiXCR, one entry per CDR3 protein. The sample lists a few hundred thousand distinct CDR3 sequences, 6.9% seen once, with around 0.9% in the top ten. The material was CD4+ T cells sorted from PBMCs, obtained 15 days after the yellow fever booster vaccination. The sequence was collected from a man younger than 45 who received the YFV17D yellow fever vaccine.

CDR3 nucleotide sequence: TGTGCCAGCAGCGCCCGACACGGACCCTACGAGCAGTACTTC. It is translated as CASSARHGPYEQYF. The chain couples TRBV21-1 to TRBJ2-7. TRBV21-1 is noted as a pseudogene. The CDR3 is 14 amino acids.